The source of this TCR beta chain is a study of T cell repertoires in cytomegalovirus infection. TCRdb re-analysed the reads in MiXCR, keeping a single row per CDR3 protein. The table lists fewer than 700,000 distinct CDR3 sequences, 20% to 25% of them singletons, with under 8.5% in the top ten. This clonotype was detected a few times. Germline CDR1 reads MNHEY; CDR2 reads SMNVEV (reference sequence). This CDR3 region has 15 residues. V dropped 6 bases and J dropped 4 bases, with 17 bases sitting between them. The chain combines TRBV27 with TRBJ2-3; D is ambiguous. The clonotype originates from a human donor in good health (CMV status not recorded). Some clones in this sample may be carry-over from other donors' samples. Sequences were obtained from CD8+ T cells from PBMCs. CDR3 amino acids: CASSPRAPRADTQYF. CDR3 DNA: TGTGCCAGCAGCCCTCGGGCCCCCCGCGCAGATACGCAGTATTTT.